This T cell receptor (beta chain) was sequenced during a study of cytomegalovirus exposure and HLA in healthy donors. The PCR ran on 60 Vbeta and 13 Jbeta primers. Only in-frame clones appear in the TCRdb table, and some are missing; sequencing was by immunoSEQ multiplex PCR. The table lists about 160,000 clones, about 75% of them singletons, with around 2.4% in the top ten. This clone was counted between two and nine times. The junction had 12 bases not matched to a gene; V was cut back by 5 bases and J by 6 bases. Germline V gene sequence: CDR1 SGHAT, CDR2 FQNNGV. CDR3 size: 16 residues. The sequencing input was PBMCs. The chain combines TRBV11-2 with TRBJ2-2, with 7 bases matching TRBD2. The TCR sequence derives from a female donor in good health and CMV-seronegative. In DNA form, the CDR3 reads TGTGCCAGCAGCCAATTACGGGGAGGGTCTCCCGGGGAGCTGTTTTTT. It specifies CASSQLRGGSPGELFF.